The 22 T cell receptor beta chains given below trace back to one sample, sequenced in a study of cytomegalovirus exposure and HLA in healthy donors. A multiplex PCR was run with 60 Vbeta primers and 13 Jbeta primers. Method: immunoSEQ multiplex PCR; TCRdb's copy keeps in-frame clones and lacks some. Among 200,000 to 250,000 clones, about four fifths were seen once, and the ten largest hold roughly a tenth. Sequencing input: PBMCs. The receptors stem from a woman aged 45-59 years in good health and CMV-seropositive.

A single count supports this clone. The rearrangement joins TRBV6-5 to TRBJ1-5; the D gene is possibly TRBD1 (6 bases). The CDR3 contains 15 residues. Per germline, CDR1 MNHEY and CDR2 SVGAGI. Trimming pared 3 bases from V and 7 bases from J, leaving 16 bases between. CDR3 nucleotides: TGTGCCAGCAGTTATAGTTCAGGGGCGGTCCAGCCCCAGCATTTT. Amino acids: CASSYSSGAVQPQHF.

The V and J genes are TRBV5-1 and TRBJ2-4, with a possible D match to TRBD2 (6 bases). V shed 4 bases and J shed 0 bases, with 17 bases lying between them. The length of the CDR3 is 17 residues. The germline V gene encodes CDR1 SGHRS and CDR2 YFSETQ. CDR3 residues: CASSASLVGGAKNIQYF. CDR3 sequence (DNA): TGCGCCAGCAGCGCGTCCTTGGTGGGGGGAGCCAAAAACATTCAGTACTTC. Supplemented by reference TRBV5-1 and TRBJ2-4, the full variable domain reads KAGVTQTPRYLIKTRGQQVTLSCSPISGHRSVSWYQQTPGQGLQFLFEYFSETQRNKGNFPGRFSGRQFSNSRSEMNVSTLELGDSALYLCASSASLVGGAKNIQYFGAGTRLSVL.

This rearrangement joins TRBV5-1 to TRBJ1-1, with 8 bases fitting TRBD1. With V trimmed by 5 bases and J by 1 base, 10 bases remained unmatched. The CDR3 covers 16 residues. Germline V gene data show CDR1 as SGHRS and CDR2 as YFSETQ. DNA for the CDR3: TGCGCCAGCAGGAAGACAGGGGCCGGGTGGAACACTGAAGCTTTCTTT. Encoded protein: CASRKTGAGWNTEAFF.

This rearrangement joins TRBV10-3 to TRBJ2-1; 7 bases align to TRBD1. There are 15 residues in the CDR3. The J segment lost 7 bases and the V segment lost 0 bases, leaving 6 bases of the junction unmatched. Per germline, CDR1 ENHRY and CDR2 SYGVKD. CDR3 amino acids: CAISESTGYRNEQFF. DNA for the CDR3: TGTGCCATCAGTGAGTCGACAGGGTATCGGAATGAGCAGTTCTTC.

The chain joins TRBV7-9 to TRBJ1-2; unclear D gene. CDR1 and CDR2 (germline): SEHNR, FQNEAQ (reference sequence). Trimming left V 5 bases short and J 3 bases short, with 16 bases between. The CDR3 has 15 amino acids. CDR3 DNA: TGTGCCAGCAGCCCTCATGGGGAGGAGGACTATGGCTACACCTTC. Protein sequence: CASSPHGEEDYGYTF.

This sequence joins TRBV12-5 and TRBJ2-7; 14 nucleotides line up with TRBD2. Trimming took 5 bases from V and 3 from J; bases not matched to a gene: 6. CDR3 size: 16 residues. CDR1 and CDR2 from the germline V gene are LGHNT and FRNRAP. This chain's CDR3 is CASGPGLAGAFYEQYF. CDR3 DNA: TGTGCTAGTGGTCCGGGACTAGCGGGGGCATTCTACGAGCAGTACTTC.

The chain links TRBV19 to TRBJ2-5, with a tentative D call TRBD2 (5 bases). The CDR3 is made up of 13 amino acids. The germline V gene has CDR1 LNHDA and CDR2 SQIVND (reference sequence). V was shortened by 4 bases and J by 2 bases, with 8 bases between the two germline ends. In nucleotides, the CDR3 is TGTGCCAGTAGTACGACTATACAAGAGACCCAGTACTTC. Amino acids: CASSTTIQETQYF.

The chain is built from TRBV9 and TRBJ2-1, with D tentatively TRBD2 (6 bases). V was cut by 0 bases and J by 2 bases, with 9 bases left in between. This CDR3 is 15 amino acids long. Germline CDR1 reads SGDLS; CDR2 reads YYNGEE. CDR3 bases: TGTGCCAGCAGCGTAGTTGCGGGGACCTACAATGAGCAGTTCTTC. This encodes CASSVVAGTYNEQFF.

This sequence joins TRBV2 and TRBJ2-5, with no clear D. The ends were cut back, 6 bases at V and 9 bases at J, with 11 bases in the middle. This CDR3 is 11 amino acids long. CDR1 is SNHLY, CDR2 FYNNEI, per germline. The chain's CDR3 is CASRGTGPQYF. In DNA form, the CDR3 reads TGTGCCAGCAGGGGCACTGGGCCCCAGTACTTC.

J is TRBJ2-7 and V is TRBV7-2; 7 positions match TRBD1. Germline-derived CDR1 and CDR2 are SGHTA and FQGNSA. This CDR3 region has 14 residues. With 2 bases clipped from V and 3 bases from J, the junction kept 4 bases outside the gene matches. CDR3 protein: CASSLSGQDYEQYF. The CDR3, as DNA: TGTGCCAGCAGCTTAAGTGGACAGGACTACGAGCAGTACTTC.

About this clone itself: The junction does not match germline at one end; this may be a read error. The chain employs TRBV7-9 and TRBJ1-5; D unresolved. Germline V gives CDR1 SEHNR, CDR2 FQNEAQ (reference sequence). This CDR3 region has 12 residues. Written as DNA, the CDR3 is TGTTCCAGCAGCCAGGATTTCCAGCCCCAGCATTTT. Translated, it gives CSSSQDFQPQHF.

This clone occurred a few times. This rearrangement joins TRBV5-1 to TRBJ2-7; 9 nucleotides agree with TRBD1. Germline V gene data show CDR1 as SGHRS and CDR2 as YFSETQ. V lost 5 bases and J lost 4; bases outside the gene matches: 13. The CDR3 loop spans 16 amino acids. This chain's CDR3 is CASRPESGQGIYEQYF. CDR3 nucleotide sequence: TGCGCCAGCAGGCCGGAATCGGGACAGGGTATTTACGAGCAGTACTTC.

CDR3 nucleotides: TGTGCCACCAGCACACCCCTCGGGGATGAAGCTTTCTTT. This encodes CATSTPLGDEAFF. This sequence joins TRBV15 and TRBJ1-1, with no clear D. CDR3 length: 13 amino acids. Germline CDR1 is LNHNV and CDR2 is YYDKDF (reference sequence). V was cut by 4 bases and J by 7 bases, with 13 bases left in between.

The V gene is TRBV30, the J gene TRBJ1-2, with 8 bases identical to TRBD1. Germline V gives CDR1 GTSNPN, CDR2 SVGIG (reference sequence). The V gene end was trimmed by 7 bases and the J gene end by 0 bases; junction bases not matched to a gene: 4. This CDR3 is 13 amino acids long. Written as DNA, the CDR3 is TGTGCCTACAGGACAGGGACTAACTATGGCTACACCTTC. This codes for CAYRTGTNYGYTF.

The chain links TRBV30 to TRBJ2-5, with 7 bases matching TRBD1. The J call may not be correct, given that the DNA end is closer to TRBJ2-7. This CDR3 has 12 residues. Per the germline V gene, CDR1 is GTSNPN and CDR2 is SVGIG (reference sequence). CDR3: CAWSGGQYEQYF. CDR3 in DNA: TGTGCCTGGAGTGGGGGACAGTACGAGCAGTACTTC.

The chain recombines TRBV9 with TRBJ2-3; TRBD2 aligns across 7 bases. The CDR3 consists of 15 residues. Per germline, CDR1 SGDLS and CDR2 YYNGEE. The ends lost 4 bases at V and 3 bases at J; junction bases unmatched: 8. CDR3 residues: CASSYERGRTDTQYF. The CDR3 region has the DNA TGTGCCAGCAGCTACGAGCGGGGCCGAACAGATACGCAGTATTTT.

The rearrangement joins TRBV5-4 to TRBJ2-7, with TRBD1 matching over 8 bases. Per the germline V gene, CDR1 is SGHNT and CDR2 is YYREEE (reference sequence). CDR3 length equals 14 residues. The J segment lost 4 bases and the V segment lost 4 bases, leaving 7 bases of the junction unmatched. The CDR3 nucleotides are TGTGCCAGCAGCCTAACAGGGGGTATGTACGAGCAGTACTTC. Translating gives CASSLTGGMYEQYF.

The chain joins TRBV5-6 to TRBJ2-7, with 9 bases matching TRBD1. Unmatched junction bases numbered 14, after V lost 4 bases and J lost 3 bases. The CDR3 consists of 17 residues. The germline CDR1 and CDR2 sequences are SGHDT and YYEEEE. The DNA of the CDR3 is TGTGCCAGCAGCCCGGGGTCCCCGGGACAGGGACTCTACGAGCAGTACTTC. Encoded protein: CASSPGSPGQGLYEQYF.

This sequence joins TRBV5-4 and TRBJ1-4; 8 nucleotides align to TRBD1. V gave up 0 bases and J gave up 3 bases; unmatched junction bases: 1. CDR3 length equals 15 residues. In germline, CDR1 is SGHNT, CDR2 YYREEE (reference sequence). The DNA of the CDR3 is TGTGCCAGCAGCTTGGGGGGACAGGCTAATGAAAAACTGTTTTTT. Its translation: CASSLGGQANEKLFF.

The chain recombines TRBV5-4 with TRBJ2-5, with no clear D. CDR3 length: 12 amino acids. Trimming took 3 bases from V and 2 from J, leaving 5 bases between them. The V gene's germline CDR1 is SGHNT and CDR2 YYREEE (reference sequence). CDR3 nucleotide sequence: TGTGCCAGCAGCTCTAATCAAGAGACCCAGTACTTC. Amino acid sequence: CASSSNQETQYF.

The V call is TRBV7-2, the J call TRBJ1-5, with 10 bases lining up with TRBD1. Germline V gene data show CDR1 as SGHTA and CDR2 as FQGNSA. The CDR3 has 16 residues. The junction had 5 bases not matched to a gene; V was cut back by 2 bases and J by 4 bases. The CDR3 sequence is CASSLQGTGENQPQHF. The CDR3 coding sequence is TGTGCCAGCAGCTTACAGGGGACAGGGGAGAATCAGCCCCAGCATTTT.

This chain joins TRBV5-1 and TRBJ2-5; D may be TRBD2 (5 bases). Germline CDR1 is SGHRS and CDR2 is YFSETQ. The CDR3 loop spans 14 amino acids. V was clipped by 7 bases and J by 5 bases, with 18 bases between them. CDR3 sequence reads: CASLPDRGSETQYF. As DNA, the CDR3 is TGCGCCAGCTTGCCGGATCGGGGATCCGAGACCCAGTACTTC.